This TCR beta chain is from a study of T cell repertoires in cytomegalovirus infection. Study summary: From public TCR beta signatures came an indication of both CMV infection and matching HLA type. Regarding the study as a whole: Dominant in the ex vivo response were TCR beta clonotypes restricted by HLA-C and specific for CMV. Cumulative frequency (of public TCR beta family members) identified carriers of CMV plus the relevant HLA.

This CDR3 spans 15 amino acids. Trimming removed 8 bases from V and 5 bases from J; junction bases left unmatched: 13. Germline V lookup: CDR1 SNHLY, CDR2 FYNNEI. This clonotype was seen a handful of times. What it binds is not known. TCRdb recomputed calls from the reads with MiXCR, one row per CDR3 protein. Of approximately 140,000 distinct CDR3 sequences detected, approximately 24% appear once; the ten largest clones hold roughly 33%. The gene calls are TRBV2 and TRBJ2-5; TRBD2 matches 8 bases. The TCR originated in a human donor in good health (CMV status not recorded). Some clones in this sample may be carry-over from other donors' samples. Sample: PBMCs, sequenced either directly or after in vitro stimulation (not recorded which). The CDR3 loop reads CASSSSDGRGETQYF. The CDR3 nucleotides are TGTGCCAGCTCTTCTTCTGACGGGAGGGGGGAGACCCAGTACTTC.